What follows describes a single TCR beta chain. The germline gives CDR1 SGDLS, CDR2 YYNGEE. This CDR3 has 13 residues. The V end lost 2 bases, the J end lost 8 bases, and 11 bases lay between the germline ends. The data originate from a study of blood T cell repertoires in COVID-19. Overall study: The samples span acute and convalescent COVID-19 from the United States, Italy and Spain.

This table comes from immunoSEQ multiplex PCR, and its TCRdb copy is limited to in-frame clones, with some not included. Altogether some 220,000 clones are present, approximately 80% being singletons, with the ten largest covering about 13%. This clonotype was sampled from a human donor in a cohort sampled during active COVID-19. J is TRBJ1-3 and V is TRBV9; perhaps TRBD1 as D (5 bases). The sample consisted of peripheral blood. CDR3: CASSVSRVDTIYF. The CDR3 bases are TGTGCCAGCAGCGTGTCCAGGGTAGACACCATATATTTT.